What follows are 2 T cell receptor beta chains derived from one specimen sequenced in a study of OX40 agonist ivuxolimab in advanced cancers. Profiling relied on immunoSEQ multiplex PCR, and the TCRdb table lists in-frame clones only, not all of them. The data hold approximately 60,000 clones, with over 85% observed a single time. The material was CD4+ or CD8+ T cells sorted from blood, obtained in a trial of the OX40 agonist ivuxolimab. These receptors were taken from an adult with an advanced solid tumor such as melanoma, head and neck, liver or kidney cancer.

V usage is TRBV5-6 and J usage is TRBJ1-4; possible D gene TRBD1, 6 bases. V was shortened by 3 bases and J by 4 bases, with 10 bases between the two germline ends. Germline CDR1 is SGHDT and CDR2 is YYEEEE. The CDR3 covers 14 residues. The CDR3 DNA is TGTGCCAGCAGCTGGACAGACGATAATGAAAAACTGTTTTTT. Translation: CASSWTDDNEKLFF. Full variable domain (remainder filled in from reference TRBV5-6 and TRBJ1-4): DAGVTQSPTHLIKTRGQQVTLRCSPKSGHDTVSWYQQALGQGPQFIFQYYEEEERQRGNFPDRFSGHQFPNYSSELNVNALLLGDSALYLCASSWTDDNEKLFFGSGTQLSVL.

The rearrangement joins TRBV25-1 to TRBJ1-5; a possible D gene is TRBD1 (6 bases). The CDR3 loop spans 14 amino acids. Trimming shortened V by 4 bases and J by 4 bases, and 11 bases separated the two germline ends. CDR1 is MGHDK and CDR2 is SYGVNS in the germline V gene. The CDR3 nucleotides are TGTGCCAGCAGTGTCGGACAGCTAAATCAGCCCCAGCATTTT. Translation: CASSVGQLNQPQHF. Using reference TRBV25-1 and TRBJ1-5 for the parts outside the CDR3, the full variable domain is EADIYQTPRYLVIGTGKKITLECSQTMGHDKMYWYQQDPGMELHLIHYSYGVNSTEKGDLSSESTVSRIRTEHFPLTLESARPSHTSQYLCASSVGQLNQPQHFGDGTRLSIL.